This T cell receptor (beta chain) was sequenced during a study of PD-L1 blockade in urothelial cancer. The method was immunoSEQ multiplex PCR; TCRdb's version includes in-frame clones alone and lacks a portion of them. The table records roughly 21,000 clones, around 90% of them present only once. This CDR3 has 14 residues. V lost 4 bases to trimming and J lost 9 bases; unmatched junction nucleotides: 11. The germline V gene encodes CDR1 MDHEN and CDR2 SYDVKM. Sequenced here: PBMCs, sampled around atezolizumab (anti-PD-L1) treatment. The TCR comes from a woman aged 55-70 years with urothelial cancer. The rearrangement uses TRBV28 and TRBJ1-1; 7 bases are a match to TRBD1. The chain's CDR3 is CASSSTGADGKAFF. The CDR3 DNA reads TGTGCCAGCAGTTCCACAGGGGCGGATGGGAAAGCTTTCTTT.